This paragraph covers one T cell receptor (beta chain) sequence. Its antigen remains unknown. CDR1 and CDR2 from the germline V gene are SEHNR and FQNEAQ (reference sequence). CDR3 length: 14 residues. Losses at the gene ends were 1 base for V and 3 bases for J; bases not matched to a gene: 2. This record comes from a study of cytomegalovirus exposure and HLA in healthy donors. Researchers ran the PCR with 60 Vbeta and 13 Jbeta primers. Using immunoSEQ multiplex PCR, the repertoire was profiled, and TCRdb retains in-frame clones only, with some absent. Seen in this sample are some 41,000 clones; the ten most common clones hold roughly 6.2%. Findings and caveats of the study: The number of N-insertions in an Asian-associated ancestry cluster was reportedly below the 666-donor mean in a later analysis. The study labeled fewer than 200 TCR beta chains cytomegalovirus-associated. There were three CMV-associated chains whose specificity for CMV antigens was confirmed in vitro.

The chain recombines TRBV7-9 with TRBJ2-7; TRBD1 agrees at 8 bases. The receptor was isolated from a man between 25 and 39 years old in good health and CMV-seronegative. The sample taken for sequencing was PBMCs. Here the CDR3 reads CASSLGTGYYEQYF. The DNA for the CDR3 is TGTGCCAGCAGCTTAGGGACAGGGTACTACGAGCAGTACTTC.